This is a list of T cell receptor beta chains from one sample in a study of cytomegalovirus exposure and HLA in healthy donors. Using immunoSEQ multiplex PCR, the repertoire was profiled, and TCRdb retains in-frame clones only, with some absent. The repertoire holds approximately 160,000 clones, with around 68% as singletons. Sequenced: PBMCs. The receptor set was obtained from a woman in her forties in good health and CMV-seropositive. Each CDR3 is given without its conserved first and last residue. Clone size, where shown, is once, few, many, or a class for clones that have expanded.

>TRBJ2-3|-|18|TRBV4-2
ASSQLFRLAGGREVNTQY
>TRBJ2-1|few|9|TRBV10-3
AISGAVEQF
>TRBJ1-2|-|11|TRBV2
ASREGTNYGYT
>TRBJ1-1|-|14|TRBV19
ASSINPLTVNTEAF
>TRBJ2-7|once|12|TRBV6-5
ASRRTDLNYEQY
>TRBJ1-5|-|13|TRBV29-1
SAISTGGEGQPQH
>TRBJ1-1|-|10|TRBV7-2
ASSSRTGEAF
>TRBJ2-5|-|13|TRBV27
ASRSSSGGAETQY
>TRBJ1-2|-|17|TRBV7-2
ASSLVVSITGQGSYGYT
>TRBJ1-1|-|16|TRBV7-2
ASSLHPVRRQGGTEAF
>TRBJ1-5|-|11|TRBV6-5
ASSYGENQPQH
>TRBJ2-5|-|10|TRBV29-1
SHTENQETQY
>TRBJ1-2|-|12|TRBV4-1
ASSQDGQVYGYT
>TRBJ1-1|-|14|TRBV19
ASSKTSGILNTEAF
>TRBJ2-3|-|14|TRBV5-1
ASSLSEARSTDTQY
>TRBJ2-5|-|14|TRBV7-2
ASSLERLAGGETQY
>TRBJ2-3|-|14|TRBV7-8
ASSFSGATSTDTQY
>TRBJ2-2|few|9|TRBV6-5
ASRRAGELF
>TRBJ2-2|-|14|TRBV5-1
ASSLLQGVTTGELF
>TRBJ2-7|-|9|TRBV6-5
ASRTGSEQY
>TRBJ2-7|-|13|TRBV18
ASSQGQGAFYEQY
>TRBJ2-7|-|13|TRBV9
ASSVGGDENYEQY
>TRBJ1-1|-|14|TRBV7-2
ASSFRPFGPTTEAF
>TRBJ2-7|-|11|TRBV15
AGCCTPLYEQY
>TRBJ2-7|-|9|TRBV2
ASSSQAEQY
>TRBJ2-1|-|15|TRBV28
ASSLGLAGGLVDEQF
>TRBJ1-5|-|15|TRBV10-1
ASSESLRRLGNQPQH
>TRBJ2-1|-|14|TRBV4-3
ASSQESGNSYNEQF
>TRBJ2-7|-|13|TRBV28
ASSGPRDRVYEQY
>TRBJ1-6|-|12|TRBV27
ASSLADPRSPLH
>TRBJ2-1|-|11|TRBV25-1
ASSANPTVEQF
>TRBJ2-2|-|12|TRBV29-1
SVEPSLNTGELF
>TRBJ1-1|-|14|TRBV7-2
ASSPPEGRGKKKAF
>TRBJ1-2|few|10|TRBV28
ASRVNFYGYT
>TRBJ2-2|-|12|TRBV19
ASRSGGSTGELF
>TRBJ2-5|-|12|TRBV6-1
ASIPFGFQETQY
>TRBJ1-4|-|12|TRBV25-1
ASTRTGWGEKLF
>TRBJ2-6|-|14|TRBV9
ASSPGQGTGANVLT
>TRBJ2-1|once|11|TRBV2
ASSARQGNEQF
>TRBJ1-2|-|11|TRBV9
ASSDRQGFGYT
>TRBJ1-4|-|14|TRBV5-6
ASSLEATGVYEKLF
>TRBJ2-5|-|13|TRBV19
ASTRTGFGGETQY